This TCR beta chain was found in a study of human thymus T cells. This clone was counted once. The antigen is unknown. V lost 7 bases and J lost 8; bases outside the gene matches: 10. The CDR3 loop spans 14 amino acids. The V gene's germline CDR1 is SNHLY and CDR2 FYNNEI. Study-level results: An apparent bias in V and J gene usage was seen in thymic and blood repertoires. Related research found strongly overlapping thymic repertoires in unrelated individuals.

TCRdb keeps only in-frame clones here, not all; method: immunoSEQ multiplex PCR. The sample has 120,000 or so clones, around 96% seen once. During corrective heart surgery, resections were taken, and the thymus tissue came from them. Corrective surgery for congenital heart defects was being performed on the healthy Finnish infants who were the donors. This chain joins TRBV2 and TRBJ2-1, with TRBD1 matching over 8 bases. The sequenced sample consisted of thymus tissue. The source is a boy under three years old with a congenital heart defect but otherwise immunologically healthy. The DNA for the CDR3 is TGTGCCAGCATGTCCTGGACAGGGTTCGATGAGCAGTTCTTC. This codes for CASMSWTGFDEQFF.